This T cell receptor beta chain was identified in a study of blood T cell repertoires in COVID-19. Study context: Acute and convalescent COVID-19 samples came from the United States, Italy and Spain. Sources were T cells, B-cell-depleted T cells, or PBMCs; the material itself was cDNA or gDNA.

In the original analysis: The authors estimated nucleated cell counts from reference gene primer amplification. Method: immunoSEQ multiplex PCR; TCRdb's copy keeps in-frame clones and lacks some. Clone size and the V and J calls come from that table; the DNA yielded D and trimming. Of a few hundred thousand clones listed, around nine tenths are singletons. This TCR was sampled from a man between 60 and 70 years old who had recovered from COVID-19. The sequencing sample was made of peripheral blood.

The CDR3 DNA sequence: TGTGCCAGCAGTCAAGGACTAGCGGGGGCCGAGCAGTACTTC. It translates to CASSQGLAGAEQYF. V and J are TRBV6-2 or TRBV6-3 and TRBJ2-7; 13 positions match TRBD2. The CDR3 totals 14 residues. The V segment lost 5 bases and the J segment 6 bases; nucleotides outside the gene matches: 4. Looked up from germline, CDR1 is MNHEY and CDR2 is SVGEGT.